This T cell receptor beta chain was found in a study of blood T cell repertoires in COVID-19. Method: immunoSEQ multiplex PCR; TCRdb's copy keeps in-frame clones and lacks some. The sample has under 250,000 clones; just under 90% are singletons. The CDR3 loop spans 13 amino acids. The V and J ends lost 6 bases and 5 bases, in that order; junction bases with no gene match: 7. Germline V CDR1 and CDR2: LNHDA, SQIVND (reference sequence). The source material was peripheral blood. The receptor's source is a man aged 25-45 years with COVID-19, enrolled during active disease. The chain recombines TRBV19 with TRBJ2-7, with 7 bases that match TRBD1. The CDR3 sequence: CASRDVDRHEQYF. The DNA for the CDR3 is TGTGCCAGTAGGGACGTGGACAGGCACGAGCAGTACTTC.